This TCR beta chain was captured in a study of early T cells in non-severe SARS-CoV-2 infection (dated by TCRdb to the early 2020s). Looking at the study overall: Because TCR sequencing relied on bulk RNA taken from unsorted whole blood, pairing of alpha and beta chains was not possible.

Library creation used 5' RACE. Instrument on record: NextSeq 500. Unique molecular identifiers were attached to individual cDNA molecules in the TCR library protocol so that sequencing error and PCR bias could be corrected. TCR alpha and beta chains were both sequenced, and the abundances of alpha and beta sequences in each sample were closely correlated with each other. The paper's processing steps were these. Decombinator V4 was used to annotate the V gene, J gene and CDR3 of the TCR sequences. TCRs were defined as expanded if a significant change between any two time points was detected under a Poisson model with p below 0.0001. TCR abundances were normalised to the total number of TCRs sequenced per sample and were expressed as counts per million. MAIT TCRs were defined by TRAV1-2 paired with TRAJ12, TRAJ20 or TRAJ33, and iNKT TCRs by TRAV10 paired with TRAJ18. VDJdb, accessed 1 November 2021, was searched for CMV, EBV and SARS-CoV-2 annotated TCRs, excluding TCRs annotated for multiple antigens. The raw public data were reprocessed by TCRdb itself: fastp quality trimming at Q25, MiXCR clonotype calling, in-frame beta chains only. Rows with a matching CDR3 protein are joined into one entry that keeps the most common DNA and genes. What appears here as the V and J calls and clone size reflects TCRdb's work, not the paper's. For this sample the table gives over 30,000 distinct CDR3 sequences, of which about 7.4% were detected only once. Clones ranked in the top ten supply 9.5% to 15% of the sample.

Results and caveats for the whole study, not just this receptor: VDJdb matching was skewed toward anti-spike CD8 responses and likely underestimated virus-specific expansions by missing private and CD4 specificities.

In its sample, this clonotype was seen a few times. Its binding antigen is unknown. No base-level quality is on record; no much larger clone is a single base apart. Including cysteine and phenylalanine, the CDR3 has 12 amino acids. Of the read, only the CDR3 DNA is kept; its 36 bases are in frame from base 1. The germline V gene (reference sequence) provides CDR1 LGHDT and CDR2 YNNKEL. V and J lose 5 bases and 5 bases, and a span of 9 bases separates them. This was a case-control study nested in a cohort of healthcare workers in London, UK, who had nasopharyngeal swab PCR tests and blood samples taken every week. Between 23 and 31 March 2020, the week of the UK lockdown, healthcare workers were enrolled and then followed up weekly for as long as 16 weeks.

Sample: whole blood, taken at baseline. Here the chain combines TRBV3-1 and TRBJ1-2; TRBD1 might be the D gene, on 6 matching bases. This clonotype was obtained from an adult who was a healthcare worker with PCR-confirmed SARS-CoV-2 infection or an uninfected control (not recorded which). The CDR3 loop reads CASSLTGYGYTF. The nucleotide sequence reads TGTGCCAGCAGCTTGACAGGTTATGGCTACACCTTC.